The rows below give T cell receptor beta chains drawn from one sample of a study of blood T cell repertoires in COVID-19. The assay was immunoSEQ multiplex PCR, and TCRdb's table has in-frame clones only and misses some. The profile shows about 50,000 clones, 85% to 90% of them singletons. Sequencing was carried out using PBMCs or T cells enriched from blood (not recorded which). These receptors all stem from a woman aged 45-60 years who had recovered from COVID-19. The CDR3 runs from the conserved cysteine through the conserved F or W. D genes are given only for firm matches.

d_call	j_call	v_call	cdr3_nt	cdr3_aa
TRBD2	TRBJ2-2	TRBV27	TGTGCCAGCAGTTCCCTAGCGGGGGTGAGCACCGGGGAGCTGTTTTTT	CASSSLAGVSTGELFF
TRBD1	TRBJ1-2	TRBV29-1	TGCAGCGTCGAAGGCTTTCTTAGGGGGCTCGGTGGCTACACCTTC	CSVEGFLRGLGGYTF
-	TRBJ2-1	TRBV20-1	TGCAGTGAACTGCGATCCAATGAGCAGTTCTTC	CSELRSNEQFF
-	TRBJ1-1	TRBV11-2	TGTGCCAGCAGCTTAGGGGTCGGACAGAACACTGAAGCTTTCTTT	CASSLGVGQNTEAFF
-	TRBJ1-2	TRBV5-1	TGCGCCAGCAGGCCGACAGAGAACTATGGCTACACCTTC	CASRPTENYGYTF
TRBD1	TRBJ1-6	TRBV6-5	TGTGCCAGCAGCCACCGGGACAGGGGAAATTCACCCCTCCACTTT	CASSHRDRGNSPLHF
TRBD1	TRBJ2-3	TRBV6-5	TGTGCCAGCAGGACGGACAGGGTTGTCTTAGATACGCAGTATTTT	CASRTDRVVLDTQYF
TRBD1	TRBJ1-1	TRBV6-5	TGTGCCAGCAGGGGACAGATGAACACTGAAGCTTTCTTT	CASRGQMNTEAFF
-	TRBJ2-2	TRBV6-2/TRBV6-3	TGTGCCAGCAGTTACTCTACGCGCCTCGCGGAGCTGTTTTTT	CASSYSTRLAELFF
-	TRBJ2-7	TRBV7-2	TGTGCCAGCAGCTTCGCGAGGGAGCAGTACTTC	CASSFAREQYF
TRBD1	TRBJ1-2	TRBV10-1	TGCGCCAGCAGTGAGTCCGGACAGGGCCGCTATGGCTACACCTTC	CASSESGQGRYGYTF
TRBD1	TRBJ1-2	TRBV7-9	TGTGCCAGCAGCTTACCGTTTCAGGACAGGGTATATGGCTACACCTTC	CASSLPFQDRVYGYTF
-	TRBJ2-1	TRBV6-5	TGTGCCAGCAGTTACTCGCCTGGACAGAATGAGCAGTTCTTC	CASSYSPGQNEQFF
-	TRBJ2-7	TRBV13	TGTGCCAGCAGCTTAGAGCCCCAGACCGGGACAAGCTTC	CASSLEPQTGTSF
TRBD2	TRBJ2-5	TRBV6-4	TGTGCCAGCGGCTGGACTAGAGGGACCCAGTACTTC	CASGWTRGTQYF
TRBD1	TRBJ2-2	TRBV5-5	TGTGCCAGCAGCGACTGGACAGGCACCGGGGAGCTGTTTTTT	CASSDWTGTGELFF
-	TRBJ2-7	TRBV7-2	TGTGCCAGCAGTTCCGGGACACCGTTCTCCTACGAGCAGTACTTC	CASSSGTPFSYEQYF
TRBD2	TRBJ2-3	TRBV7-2	TGTGCCAGCAGCTTAGACGGGGGGGCCGGTGATACGCAGTATTTT	CASSLDGGAGDTQYF
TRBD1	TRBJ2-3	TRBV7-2	TGTGCCAGCAGCTTACAAGGACAGGGGGTCACAGATACGCAGTATTTT	CASSLQGQGVTDTQYF
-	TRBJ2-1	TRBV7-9	TGTGCCAGCAGCTTAGCACCCAGGATCCATTACAATGAGCAGTTCTTC	CASSLAPRIHYNEQFF